The source of this T cell receptor (beta chain) is a study of T cell responses to AZD1222 COVID-19 vaccine. In its sample, this clone was seen a few times. Trimming removed 0 bases from V and 2 bases from J; junction bases left unmatched: 3. Germline V gives CDR1 MNHEY, CDR2 SVGEGT. This CDR3 region has 15 residues. TCRdb's copy holds only in-frame clones and misses some; the assay was immunoSEQ multiplex PCR. The table has 200,000 or so clones, 87% seen once. The TCR was taken from an adult in good health. The sequences come from peripheral blood, collected on day 0 of MenACWY control vaccination. This chain uses TRBV6-2 or TRBV6-3 with TRBJ2-7, with 8 positions matching TRBD2. CDR3 sequence (DNA): TGTGCCAGCAGTTACTCGGGGGGACTAGCCTACGAGCAGTACTTC. Amino acids: CASSYSGGLAYEQYF.